This T cell receptor beta chain was captured in a study of T cells after yellow fever vaccination. About the study: Low-cell-number fractions underwent preparation using SMART-Seq v4 Ultra Low Input. Study conclusions and caveats: Sorted repertoires could include abundant contaminating clonotypes from bulk cells.

The V gene lost 4 bases and the J gene lost 6 bases, with 10 bases spanning the gap. Germline V gene lookup returns CDR1 KGHSH and CDR2 LQKENI. The CDR3 spans 12 residues. TCRdb re-derived calls from the 5' RACE reads in MiXCR, one entry per CDR3 protein. The table lists a few hundred thousand distinct CDR3 sequences, approximately 6.8% of them singletons. Details on this clonotype: As yet, its antigen is unknown.

The origin of this receptor is a man aged 25-45 years who received the YFV17D yellow fever vaccine. This rearrangement joins TRBV18 to TRBJ2-7, with D maybe TRBD1 (6 bases). The material sequenced was CD4+ T cells sorted from PBMCs, taken on the day of the yellow fever booster vaccination. CDR3 region: CASSLRGAEQYF. Here the CDR3 DNA reads TGTGCCAGCTCACTCAGGGGCGCCGAGCAGTACTTC. The variable domain in full, with the rest retrieved from reference TRBV18 and TRBJ2-7, is NAGVMQNPRHLVRRRGQEARLRCSPMKGHSHVYWYRQLPEEGLKFMVYLQKENIIDESGMPKERFSAEFPKEGPSILRIQQVVRGDSAAYFCASSLRGAEQYFGPGTRLTVT.